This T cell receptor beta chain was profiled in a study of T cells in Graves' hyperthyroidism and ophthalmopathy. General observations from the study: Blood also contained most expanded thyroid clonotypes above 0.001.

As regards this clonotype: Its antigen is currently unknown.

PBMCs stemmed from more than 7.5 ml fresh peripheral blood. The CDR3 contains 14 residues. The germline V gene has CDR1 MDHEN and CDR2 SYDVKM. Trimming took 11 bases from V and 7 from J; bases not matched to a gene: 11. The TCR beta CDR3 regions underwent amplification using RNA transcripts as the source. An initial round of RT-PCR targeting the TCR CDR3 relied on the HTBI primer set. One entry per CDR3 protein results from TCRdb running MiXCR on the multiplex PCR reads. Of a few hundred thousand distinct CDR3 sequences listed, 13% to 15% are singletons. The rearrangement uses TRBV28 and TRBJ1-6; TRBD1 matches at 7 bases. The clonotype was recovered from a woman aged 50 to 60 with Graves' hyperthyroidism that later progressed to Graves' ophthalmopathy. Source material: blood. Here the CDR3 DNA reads TGTGCCGGCCTGGGCAGGGGGTTGAATTCACCCCTCCACTTT. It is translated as CAGLGRGLNSPLHF.